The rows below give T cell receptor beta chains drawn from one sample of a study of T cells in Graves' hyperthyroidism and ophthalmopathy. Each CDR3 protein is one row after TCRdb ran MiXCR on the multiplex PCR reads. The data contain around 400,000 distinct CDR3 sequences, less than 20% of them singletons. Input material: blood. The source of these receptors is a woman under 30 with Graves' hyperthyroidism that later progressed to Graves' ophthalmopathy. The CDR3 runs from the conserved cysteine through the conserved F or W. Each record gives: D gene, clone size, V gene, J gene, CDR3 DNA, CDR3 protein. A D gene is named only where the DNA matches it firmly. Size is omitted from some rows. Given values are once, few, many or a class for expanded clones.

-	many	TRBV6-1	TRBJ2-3	TGTGCCAGCAGTGAGGTTTCGGTGCTGACCACAGATACGCAGTATTTT	CASSEVSVLTTDTQYF
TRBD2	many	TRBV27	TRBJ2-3	TGTGCCAGCAGTTTATCCCCTATTCGACTAGCGGGACTAGATACGCAGTATTTT	CASSLSPIRLAGLDTQYF
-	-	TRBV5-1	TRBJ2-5	TGCGCCAGCAGCTCAGGAAGAGGGGCAGAGACCCAGTACTTC	CASSSGRGAETQYF
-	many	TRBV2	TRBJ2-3	TGTGCCAGCAACGGCGGAGATACGCAGTATTTT	CASNGGDTQYF
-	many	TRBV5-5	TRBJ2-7	TGTGCCAGCAGCTTATTCCTAGGGGAACGCTCCTACGAGCAGTACTTC	CASSLFLGERSYEQYF
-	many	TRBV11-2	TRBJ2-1	TGTGCCAGCAGCTTAGATGGGGCCACGAATGAGCAGTTCTTC	CASSLDGATNEQFF
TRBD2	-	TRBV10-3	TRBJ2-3	TGTGCCACCGGACTAGCGGGAGACGATACGCAGTATTTT	CATGLAGDDTQYF
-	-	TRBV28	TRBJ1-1	TGTGCCAGCAGCCGGGAGACAGAGCTAAGCACTGAAGCTTTCTTT	CASSRETELSTEAFF
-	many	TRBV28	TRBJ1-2	TGTGCCAGCACTCTAAACGCCCTGTACGGCTATGGCTACACCTTC	CASTLNALYGYGYTF
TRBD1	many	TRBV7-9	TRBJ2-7	TGTGCCAGCAGCCCTCCAACAGGGGGGTCCTACGAGCAGTACTTC	CASSPPTGGSYEQYF
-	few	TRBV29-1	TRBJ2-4	TGCAGCGTGGGAGGATCAGGCAGCGGCAGCATTCAGTACTTC	CSVGGSGSGSIQYF
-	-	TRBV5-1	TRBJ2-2	TGCGCCAGCAGCTACCTCTGGCCACAACCCGGGGAGCTGTTTTTT	CASSYLWPQPGELFF
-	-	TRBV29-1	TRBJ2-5	TGCAGCGTTGATTCAGGGGTAGGCTCCTACCAGTACTTC	CSVDSGVGSYQYF
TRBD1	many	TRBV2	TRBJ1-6	TGTGCCAGCAGCGGGACAGGGAATTCACCCCTCCACTTT	CASSGTGNSPLHF
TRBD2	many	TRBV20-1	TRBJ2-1	TGCAGTGCTAGAGTTCGTCGGGAGGGCTACAATGAGCAGTTCTTC	CSARVRREGYNEQFF